These 26 T cell receptor beta chains came from one sample sequenced in a study of blood T cell repertoires in COVID-19. Sequencing used immunoSEQ multiplex PCR; TCRdb keeps in-frame clones, though not all of them. The sample shows roughly 230,000 clones, roughly 84% of them seen only once. The specimen was peripheral blood. These receptors were obtained from an elderly woman with acute or convalescent COVID-19.

The V call is TRBV9, the J call TRBJ1-1; no clear D. CDR3 size: 14 residues. Germline CDR1 reads SGDLS; CDR2 reads YYNGEE. Trimming removed 0 bases at V and 1 base at J, with 7 bases between. Here the CDR3 reads CASSVDLENTEAFF. CDR3 bases: TGTGCCAGCAGCGTAGATTTAGAGAACACTGAAGCTTTCTTT.

The genes are TRBV25-1 and TRBJ1-1; D perhaps matches TRBD1 (6 bases). V dropped 4 bases and J dropped 3 bases, with 18 bases sitting between them. CDR1 and CDR2 (germline): MGHDK, SYGVNS. The CDR3 loop spans 16 amino acids. The CDR3 DNA follows: TGTGCCAGCAGTGTAACCGGGACACCACTAGACACTGAAGCTTTCTTT. Protein: CASSVTGTPLDTEAFF.

The chain links TRBV6-5 to TRBJ2-2, with D unclear. The germline V gene has CDR1 MNHEY and CDR2 SVGAGI. V lost 7 bases and J 0 bases, leaving 9 bases between the germline ends. The length of the CDR3 is 14 residues. CDR3: CASTLGPNTGELFF. CDR3 bases: TGTGCCAGCACTTTGGGCCCGAACACCGGGGAGCTGTTTTTT.

V usage is TRBV15 and J usage is TRBJ1-2; TRBD1 aligns across 11 bases. Germline lookup yields CDR1 LNHNV and CDR2 YYDKDF (reference sequence). V lost 2 bases, J lost 6 bases, and 5 bases stayed unmatched. The CDR3 length is 15 residues. CDR3 region: CATSRNPGQGDGYTF. CDR3 DNA: TGTGCCACCAGCAGAAACCCGGGACAGGGGGATGGCTACACCTTC.

The chain combines TRBV5-4 with TRBJ1-6, with unresolved D. Trimming left V 1 base short and J 0 bases short, with 5 bases between. This CDR3 has 15 amino acids. From germline, CDR1 is SGHNT and CDR2 YYREEE (reference sequence). The CDR3 region is CASSLTSSYNSPLHF. CDR3 DNA: TGTGCCAGCAGCTTGACGAGCTCCTATAATTCACCCCTCCACTTT.

J is TRBJ1-3 and V is TRBV2, with no clear D. The CDR3 runs 12 residues. Germline V lookup: CDR1 SNHLY, CDR2 FYNNEI. Trimming took 3 bases from V and 8 from J, leaving 8 bases between them. CDR3: CASSESRYTIYF. The CDR3 region has the DNA TGTGCCAGCAGTGAGTCGAGATACACCATATATTTT. The whole variable domain, remainder taken from reference TRBV2 and TRBJ1-3, is EPEVTQTPSHQVTQMGQEVILRCVPISNHLYFYWYRQILGQKVEFLVSFYNNEISEKSEIFDDQFSVERPDGSNFTLKIRSTKLEDSAMYFCASSESRYTIYFGEGSWLTVV.

This chain joins TRBV2 and TRBJ1-2; D is uncertain. V lost 6 bases and J lost 4, with 12 bases in between. The CDR3 spans 13 residues. Germline CDR1 reads SNHLY; CDR2 reads FYNNEI. This CDR3 is CASRSQSLYGYTF. CDR3 DNA sequence: TGTGCCAGCAGGTCACAGAGTCTCTATGGCTACACCTTC.

The CDR3 here is CASSLATASTGTEAFF. In DNA, the CDR3 is TGTGCCAGCAGCTTAGCCACAGCATCCACGGGGACTGAAGCTTTCTTT. This chain uses TRBV7-2 with TRBJ1-1; D is ambiguous. CDR1 SGHTA and CDR2 FQGNSA come from the germline V gene. V was cut by 0 bases and J by 5 bases, with 16 bases left in between. The CDR3 consists of 16 residues. The complete variable domain, with remaining parts taken from reference TRBV7-2 and TRBJ1-1, reads GAGVSQSPSNKVTEKGKDVELRCDPISGHTALYWYRQSLGQGLEFLIYFQGNSAPDKSGLPSDRFSAERTGGSVSTLTIQRTQQEDSAVYLCASSLATASTGTEAFFGQGTRLTVV.

The chain employs TRBV3-1 (or the pseudogene TRBV3-2) and TRBJ1-2; perhaps TRBD1 as D (6 bases). Germline CDR1 LGHDT, CDR2 YNNKEL (reference sequence). V lost 1 base and J lost 4, with 16 bases in between. This CDR3 region has 16 residues. CDR3 loop: CASSQGGTLSSYGYTF. The CDR3, as DNA: TGTGCCAGCAGCCAAGGTGGGACACTTTCTTCCTATGGCTACACCTTC.

The chain carries TRBV7-2 and TRBJ2-7; 7 bases match TRBD1. After removal of 1 base from V and 0 bases from J, the junction contained 3 bases not matched to a gene. The V gene's germline CDR1 is SGHTA and CDR2 FQGNSA. The CDR3 spans 15 residues. CDR3 loop: CASSLGTGSSYEQYF. CDR3 bases: TGTGCCAGCAGCTTAGGGACAGGAAGCTCCTACGAGCAGTACTTC.

J is TRBJ1-5 and V is TRBV7-2; no reliable D call. The CDR3 contains 13 residues. V was cut by 4 bases and J by 1 base, with 5 bases left in between. The V gene's germline CDR1 is SGHTA and CDR2 FQGNSA. CDR3 sequence reads: CASSSRSNQPQHF. DNA of the CDR3: TGTGCCAGCAGCTCCCGGAGCAATCAGCCCCAGCATTTT.

The V call is TRBV5-1, the J call TRBJ1-5, with D maybe TRBD1 (5 bases). Trimming removed 0 bases from V and 2 bases from J, with 6 bases in between. CDR1 and CDR2 (germline): SGHRS, YFSETQ. The CDR3 spans 14 residues. DNA of the CDR3: TGCGCCAGCAGCTTGGTAGGGGGCAATCAGCCCCAGCATTTT. This gives the protein CASSLVGGNQPQHF.

The CDR3 DNA reads TGTGCCAGCAGCTTGGAGGGCGGGACCTATGGCTACACCTTC. This sequence encodes CASSLEGGTYGYTF. The rearrangement links TRBV5-4 to TRBJ1-2; TRBD1 is a possible D gene (5 bases). CDR1 is SGHNT, CDR2 YYREEE, per germline (reference sequence). V dropped 0 bases and J dropped 4 bases, with 10 bases sitting between them. This CDR3 has 14 amino acids.

This clone showed up just once. The chain joins TRBV19 to TRBJ1-1; TRBD1 might be the D (5 bases). The V end was cut by 6 bases, the J end by 4 bases, with 15 bases between. Germline CDR1 reads LNHDA; CDR2 reads SQIVND (reference sequence). This CDR3 spans 14 amino acids. The CDR3, as DNA: TGTGCCAGTAGCCCTGGTCCCGACAGCACTGAAGCTTTCTTT. Protein product: CASSPGPDSTEAFF.

With regard to this clone: An end of the junction differs from the germline gene, which may be a read error. This chain links TRBV11-2 with TRBJ1-3; D might be TRBD1 (6 bases). Germline CDR1 SGHAT, CDR2 FQNNGV. This CDR3 spans 14 amino acids. This CDR3 reads CASRLAGVGNTIYF. In nucleotides, the CDR3 is TGTGCCAGCAGATTAGCAGGGGTAGGAAACACCATATATTTT.

The chain carries TRBV6-1 and TRBJ2-7, with D unresolved. V lost 3 bases and J 6 bases, leaving 9 bases between the germline ends. The CDR3 length is 12 residues. Germline V gene sequence: CDR1 MNHNS, CDR2 SASEGT. The CDR3 loop is CASSEGLSEQYF. CDR3 in DNA: TGTGCCAGCAGTGAGGGCCTTAGCGAGCAGTACTTC.

The rearrangement links TRBV6-6 to TRBJ1-2; D gene unclear. Germline V gene data show CDR1 as MNHNY and CDR2 as SVGAGI (reference sequence). The CDR3 has 12 amino acids. V lost 5 bases and J lost 4, with 8 bases in between. The CDR3 spells CASSDSGYGYTF. The CDR3 coding sequence is TGTGCCAGCAGTGATTCGGGCTATGGCTACACCTTC.

The V and J genes are TRBV9 and TRBJ1-1; TRBD1 agrees at 8 bases. There are 15 residues in the CDR3. The V gene's germline CDR1 is SGDLS and CDR2 YYNGEE. Germline trimming cut 4 bases from V and 4 bases from J; bases unmatched to any gene: 9. The CDR3 bases are TGTGCCAGCAGCACCTTGGCAGGGGGCGGCACTGAAGCTTTCTTT. Translating it yields CASSTLAGGGTEAFF.

This clone was picked up one time. This rearrangement joins TRBV13 to TRBJ2-7; maybe TRBD2 (5 bases). Germline CDR1 PRHDT, CDR2 FYEKMQ (reference sequence). CDR3 size: 12 residues. The V end was cut by 2 bases, the J end by 6 bases, with 8 bases between. CDR3 coding DNA: TGTGCCAGCAGCTTATCGGGGATCGAGCAGTACTTC. Protein sequence: CASSLSGIEQYF.

This chain links TRBV10-3 with TRBJ1-2; 9 bases match TRBD1. The CDR3 runs 15 residues. The germline gives CDR1 ENHRY, CDR2 SYGVKD. With 4 bases clipped from V and 0 bases from J, the junction kept 3 bases outside the gene matches. The CDR3 DNA is TGTGCCATCAGTGGAGGGACAGGGACTAACTATGGCTACACCTTC. Translating it yields CAISGGTGTNYGYTF.

The count of this clone is one. V gene TRBV19 combines with J gene TRBJ1-5; D gene unclear. In germline, CDR1 is LNHDA, CDR2 SQIVND (reference sequence). The V and J ends lost 5 bases and 2 bases respectively, with 22 bases between them. CDR3 length: 18 amino acids. The CDR3 reads CASSPHRGSPGGNQPQHF. The CDR3 nucleotides are TGTGCCAGTAGTCCCCATCGCGGCTCACCTGGAGGCAATCAGCCCCAGCATTTT.

The gene calls are TRBV6-1 and TRBJ1-4; D is possibly TRBD1 (6 bases). The CDR3 spans 16 residues. Germline-derived CDR1 and CDR2 are MNHNS and SASEGT. V gave up 3 bases and J gave up 2 bases, with 13 bases separating them. This CDR3 reads CASSDDRLLTNEKLFF. The CDR3 region has the DNA TGTGCCAGCAGTGATGACAGGCTTCTTACTAATGAAAAACTGTTTTTT.

CDR3 residues: CASRQTGGNSPLHF. The CDR3 bases are TGCGCCAGCAGGCAGACAGGGGGTAATTCACCCCTCCACTTT. V and J are TRBV5-1 and TRBJ1-6, with TRBD1 matching 9 bases. The junction had 3 bases not matched to a gene; V was cut back by 5 bases and J by 6 bases. Germline CDR1 is SGHRS and CDR2 is YFSETQ. This CDR3 contains 14 residues.

V and J are TRBV19 and TRBJ1-1; perhaps TRBD1 as D (6 bases). V lost 4 bases and J lost 5, with 20 bases in between. The germline gives CDR1 LNHDA, CDR2 SQIVND (reference sequence). CDR3 length: 16 residues. The CDR3 region has the DNA TGTGCCAGTAGTACACAACAGGGAGCAACAAAGACTGAAGCTTTCTTT. Its translation: CASSTQQGATKTEAFF.

The chain carries TRBV11-3 and TRBJ1-1; tentative D call: TRBD1 (6 bases). The germline CDR1 and CDR2 sequences are SGHNT and YENEEA. V lost 2 bases and J 0 bases, leaving 7 bases between the germline ends. The CDR3 consists of 14 residues. The CDR3 spells CASSLSGVNTEAFF. CDR3 DNA sequence: TGTGCCAGCAGCTTATCAGGGGTGAACACTGAAGCTTTCTTT.

The chain is built from TRBV19 and TRBJ1-5; the D gene is possibly TRBD1 (6 bases). Germline CDR1 LNHDA, CDR2 SQIVND (reference sequence). CDR3 length equals 17 residues. V lost 8 bases and J 0 bases, leaving 20 bases between the germline ends. CDR3 bases: TGTGCCAGTGAGGGCCCGGACAGATTTTATAGCAATCAGCCCCAGCATTTT. This encodes CASEGPDRFYSNQPQHF.